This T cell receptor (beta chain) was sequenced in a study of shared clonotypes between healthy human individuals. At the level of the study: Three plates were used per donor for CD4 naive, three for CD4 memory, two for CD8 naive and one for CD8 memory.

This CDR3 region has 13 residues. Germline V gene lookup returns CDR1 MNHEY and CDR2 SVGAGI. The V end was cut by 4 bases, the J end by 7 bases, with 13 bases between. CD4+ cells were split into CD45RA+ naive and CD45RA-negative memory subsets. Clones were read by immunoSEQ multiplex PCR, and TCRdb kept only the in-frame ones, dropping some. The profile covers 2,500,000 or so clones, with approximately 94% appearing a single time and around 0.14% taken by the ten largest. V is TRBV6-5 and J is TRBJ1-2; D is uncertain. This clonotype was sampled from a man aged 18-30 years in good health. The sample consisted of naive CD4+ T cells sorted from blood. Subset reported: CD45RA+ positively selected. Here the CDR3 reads CASSSLSGGGYTF. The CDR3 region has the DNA TGTGCCAGCAGTTCGTTGTCAGGAGGTGGCTACACCTTC.